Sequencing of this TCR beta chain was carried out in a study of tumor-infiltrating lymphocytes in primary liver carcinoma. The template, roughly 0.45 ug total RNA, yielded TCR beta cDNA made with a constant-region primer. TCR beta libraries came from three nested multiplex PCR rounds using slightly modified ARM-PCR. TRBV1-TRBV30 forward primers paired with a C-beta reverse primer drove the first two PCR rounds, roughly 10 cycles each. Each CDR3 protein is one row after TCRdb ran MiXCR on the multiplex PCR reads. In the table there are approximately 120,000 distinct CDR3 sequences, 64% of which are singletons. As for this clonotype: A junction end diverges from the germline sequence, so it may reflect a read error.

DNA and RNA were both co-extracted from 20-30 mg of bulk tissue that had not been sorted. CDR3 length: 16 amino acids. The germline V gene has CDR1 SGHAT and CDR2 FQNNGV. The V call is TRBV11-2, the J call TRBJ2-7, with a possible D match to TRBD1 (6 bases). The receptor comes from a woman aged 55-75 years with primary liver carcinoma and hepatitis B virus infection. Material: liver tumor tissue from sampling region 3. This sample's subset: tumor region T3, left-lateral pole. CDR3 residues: CASSFGPGQRSTQQDF. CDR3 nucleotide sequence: TGTGCCAGCAGTTTCGGTCCCGGACAGAGGTCTACTCAGCAGGACTTC.